The 7 T cell receptor beta chains listed next were all sequenced from one sample in a study of cytomegalovirus exposure and HLA in healthy donors. PCR amplification relied on 60 Vbeta primers (plus 13 Jbeta primers). The data were produced by immunoSEQ multiplex PCR, yet TCRdb's version contains in-frame clones alone and is incomplete. Among under 200,000 clones listed, approximately 70% were seen once. The sample was PBMCs. These receptors all come from a woman under 40 in good health and CMV-seronegative.

On this clone itself: At one end, the junction sequence differs from germline, possibly due to a read error. The chain combines TRBV7-3 with TRBJ2-2; D may be TRBD2 (5 bases). From germline, CDR1 is SGHTA and CDR2 FQGTGA. The CDR3 runs 14 residues. The CDR3 DNA reads as TGTGCCAGCAGCCGCGGCCTTAACACCGGGGAGCTGGTTTTT. Amino acid sequence: CASSRGLNTGELVF.

This chain links TRBV29-1 with TRBJ1-2; D is perhaps TRBD1 (6 bases). The CDR3 extends over 13 amino acids. The V gene's germline CDR1 is SQVTM and CDR2 ANQGSEA. The germline V and J ends were trimmed by 6 bases and 4 bases, with 15 bases remaining between them. In DNA form, the CDR3 reads TGCAGCGTAAGGGGGATAGTGGGCTATGGCTACACCTTC. Residues: CSVRGIVGYGYTF.

The chain uses TRBV5-1 and TRBJ2-5; D not certain. The CDR3 is 12 amino acids. V lost 7 bases and J 7 bases, leaving 14 bases between the germline ends. Germline V gene sequence: CDR1 SGHRS, CDR2 YFSETQ. The CDR3 spells CASQDSTWTQYF. The DNA for the CDR3 is TGCGCCAGCCAGGATTCCACCTGGACCCAGTACTTC.

The chain links TRBV15 to TRBJ2-7, with TRBD1 as a possible D gene (5 bases). Germline V lookup: CDR1 LNHNV, CDR2 YYDKDF (reference sequence). This CDR3 comprises 15 residues. Between the trimmed V and J ends, which lost 1 base and 7 bases, there was a span of 17 bases. CDR3 sequence (DNA): TGTGCCACCAGCAGAGGGCAGTTCGACAGAGGAGAGCAGTACTTC. Translation gives CATSRGQFDRGEQYF.

The chain is built from TRBV6-5 and TRBJ1-2, with D perhaps matching TRBD1 (5 bases). Germline V CDR1 and CDR2: MNHEY, SVGAGI. The V end was cut by 0 bases, the J end by 6 bases, with 14 bases between. CDR3 length: 15 residues. CDR3 region: CASSYSSGAGNGYTF. As DNA, the CDR3 is TGTGCCAGCAGTTACTCGAGTGGGGCAGGCAATGGCTACACCTTC.

The rearrangement uses TRBV4-3 and TRBJ2-1, with a weak D call TRBD1 (5 bases). Trimming stripped 0 bases from V and 0 bases from J, with 12 bases between. Per the germline V gene, CDR1 is LGHNA and CDR2 is YSLEER. The CDR3 length is 17 residues. The CDR3 nucleotides are TGCGCCAGCAGCCAAGATCTTGACAGCTACTCCTACAATGAGCAGTTCTTC. Translation: CASSQDLDSYSYNEQFF.

The chain couples TRBV2 to TRBJ2-5; weak D call: TRBD1 (5 bases). With 5 bases removed from V and 11 bases from J, the gap between germline ends came to 21 bases. The germline V gene has CDR1 SNHLY and CDR2 FYNNEI. The CDR3 totals 14 residues. CDR3 in amino acids: CASSTLVSRVGQYF. The CDR3 DNA is TGTGCCAGCAGTACACTTGTTAGCAGGGTTGGACAGTACTTC.